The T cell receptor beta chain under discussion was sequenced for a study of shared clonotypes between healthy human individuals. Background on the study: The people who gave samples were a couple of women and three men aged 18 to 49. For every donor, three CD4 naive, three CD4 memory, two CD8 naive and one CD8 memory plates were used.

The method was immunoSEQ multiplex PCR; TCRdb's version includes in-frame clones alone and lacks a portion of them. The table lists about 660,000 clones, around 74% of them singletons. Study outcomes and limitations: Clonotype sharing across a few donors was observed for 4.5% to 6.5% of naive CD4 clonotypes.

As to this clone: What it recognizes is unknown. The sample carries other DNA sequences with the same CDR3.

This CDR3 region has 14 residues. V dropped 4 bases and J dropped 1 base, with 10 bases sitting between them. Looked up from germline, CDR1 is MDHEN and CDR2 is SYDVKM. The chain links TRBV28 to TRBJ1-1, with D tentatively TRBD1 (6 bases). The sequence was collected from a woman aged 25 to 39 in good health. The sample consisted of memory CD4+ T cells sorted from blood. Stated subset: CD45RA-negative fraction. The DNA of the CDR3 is TGTGCCAGCAGTTCCCCGGGACAGAACACTGAAGCTTTCTTT. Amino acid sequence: CASSSPGQNTEAFF. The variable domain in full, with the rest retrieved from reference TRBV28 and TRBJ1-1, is DVKVTQSSRYLVKRTGEKVFLECVQDMDHENMFWYRQDPGLGLRLIYFSYDVKMKEKGDIPEGYSVSREKKERFSLILESASTNQTSMYLCASSSPGQNTEAFFGQGTRLTVV.